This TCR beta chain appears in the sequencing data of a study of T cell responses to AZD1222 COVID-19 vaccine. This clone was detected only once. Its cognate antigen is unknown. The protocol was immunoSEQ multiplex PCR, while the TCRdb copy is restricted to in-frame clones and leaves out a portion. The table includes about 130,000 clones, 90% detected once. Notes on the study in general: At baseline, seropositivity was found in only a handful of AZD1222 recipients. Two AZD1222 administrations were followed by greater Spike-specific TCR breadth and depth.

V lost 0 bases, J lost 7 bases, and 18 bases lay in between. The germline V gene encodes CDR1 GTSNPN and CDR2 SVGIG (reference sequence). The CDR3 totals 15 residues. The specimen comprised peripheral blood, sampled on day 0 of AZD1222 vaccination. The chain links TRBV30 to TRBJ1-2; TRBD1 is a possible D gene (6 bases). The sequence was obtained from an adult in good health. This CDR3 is CAWSVRQGIISGYTF. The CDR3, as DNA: TGTGCCTGGAGTGTACGCCAGGGGATAATCAGTGGCTACACCTTC.